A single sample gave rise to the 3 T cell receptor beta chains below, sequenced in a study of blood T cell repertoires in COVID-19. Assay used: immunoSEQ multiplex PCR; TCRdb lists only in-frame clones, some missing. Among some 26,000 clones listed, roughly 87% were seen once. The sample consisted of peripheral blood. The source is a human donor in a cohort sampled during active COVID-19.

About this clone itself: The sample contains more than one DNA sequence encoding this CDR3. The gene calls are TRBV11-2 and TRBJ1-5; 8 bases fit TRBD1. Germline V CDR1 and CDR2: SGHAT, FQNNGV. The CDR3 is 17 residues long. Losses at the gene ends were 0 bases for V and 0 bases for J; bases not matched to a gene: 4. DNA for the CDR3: TGTGCCAGCAGCTTAGACGGGACAGGTTATAGCAATCAGCCCCAGCATTTT. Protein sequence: CASSLDGTGYSNQPQHF.

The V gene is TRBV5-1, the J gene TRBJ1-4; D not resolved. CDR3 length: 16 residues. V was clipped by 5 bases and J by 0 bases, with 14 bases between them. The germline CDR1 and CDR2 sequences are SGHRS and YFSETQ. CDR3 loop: CASSTTYSATNEKLFF. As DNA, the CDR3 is TGCGCCAGCAGTACAACCTACAGTGCAACTAATGAAAAACTGTTTTTT.

The CDR3: CASSQDRRREGDIYGYTF. Here the CDR3 DNA reads TGCGCCAGCAGCCAAGATCGAAGGCGGGAAGGAGATATCTATGGCTACACCTTC. The V and J genes are TRBV4-3 and TRBJ1-2; D is ambiguous. Germline V gives CDR1 LGHNA, CDR2 YSLEER. There are 18 residues in the CDR3. Trimming left V 0 bases short and J 4 bases short, with 21 bases between.